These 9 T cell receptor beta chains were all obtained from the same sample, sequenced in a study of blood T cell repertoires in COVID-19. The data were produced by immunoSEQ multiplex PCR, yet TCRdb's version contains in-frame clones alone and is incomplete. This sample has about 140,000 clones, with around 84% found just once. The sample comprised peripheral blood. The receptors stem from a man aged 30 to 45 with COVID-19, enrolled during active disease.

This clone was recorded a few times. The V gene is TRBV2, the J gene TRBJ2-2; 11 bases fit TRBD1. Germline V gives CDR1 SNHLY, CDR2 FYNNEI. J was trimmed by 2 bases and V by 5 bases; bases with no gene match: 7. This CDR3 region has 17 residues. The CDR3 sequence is CASSTPRTGGNTGELFF. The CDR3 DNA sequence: TGTGCCAGCAGTACCCCCAGGACAGGGGGCAACACCGGGGAGCTGTTTTTT.

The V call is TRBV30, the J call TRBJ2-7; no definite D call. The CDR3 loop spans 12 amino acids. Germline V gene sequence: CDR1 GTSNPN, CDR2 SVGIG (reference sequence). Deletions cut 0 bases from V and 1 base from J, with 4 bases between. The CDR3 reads CAWSVISYEQYF. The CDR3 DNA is TGTGCCTGGAGTGTTATTTCCTACGAGCAGTACTTC.

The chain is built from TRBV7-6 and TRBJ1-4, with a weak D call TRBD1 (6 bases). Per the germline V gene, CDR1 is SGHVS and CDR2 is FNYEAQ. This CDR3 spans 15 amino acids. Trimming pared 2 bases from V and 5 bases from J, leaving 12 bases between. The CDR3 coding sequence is TGTGCCAGCAGCTTAACCCAGGGGCCAAATGAAAAACTGTTTTTT. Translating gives CASSLTQGPNEKLFF.

CDR3 nucleotide sequence: TGTGCCAGCAGTGAGACAGGGATAGCGTATAGCAATCAGCCCCAGCATTTT. This sequence encodes CASSETGIAYSNQPQHF. The chain employs TRBV6-1 and TRBJ1-5, with TRBD1 identical over 7 bases. Germline-derived CDR1 and CDR2 are MNHNS and SASEGT. Trimming cost V 3 bases and J 0 bases; bases outside gene matches: 8. CDR3 length: 17 amino acids.

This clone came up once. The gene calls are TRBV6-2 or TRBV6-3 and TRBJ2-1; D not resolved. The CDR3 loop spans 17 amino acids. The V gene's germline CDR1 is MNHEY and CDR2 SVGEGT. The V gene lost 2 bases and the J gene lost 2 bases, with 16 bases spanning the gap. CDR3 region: CASSYGPEESPYNEQFF. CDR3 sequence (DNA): TGTGCCAGCAGTTACGGGCCAGAAGAAAGCCCCTACAATGAGCAGTTCTTC.

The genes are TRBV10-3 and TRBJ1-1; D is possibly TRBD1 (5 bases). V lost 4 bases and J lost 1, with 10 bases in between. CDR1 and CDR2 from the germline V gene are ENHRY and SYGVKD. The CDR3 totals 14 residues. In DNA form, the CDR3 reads TGTGCCATCAGTGTGGGGGGAAAGAACACTGAAGCTTTCTTT. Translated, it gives CAISVGGKNTEAFF.

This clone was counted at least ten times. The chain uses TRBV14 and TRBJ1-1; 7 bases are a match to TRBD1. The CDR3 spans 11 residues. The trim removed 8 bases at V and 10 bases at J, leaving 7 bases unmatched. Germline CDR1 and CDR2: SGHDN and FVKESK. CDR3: CASGPPGGAFF. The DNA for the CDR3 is TGTGCCAGCGGCCCCCCAGGGGGAGCTTTCTTT.

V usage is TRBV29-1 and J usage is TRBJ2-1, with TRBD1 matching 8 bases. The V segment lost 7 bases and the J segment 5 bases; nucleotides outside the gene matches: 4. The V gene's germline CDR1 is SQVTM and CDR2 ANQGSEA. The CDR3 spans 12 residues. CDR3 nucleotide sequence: TGCAGCGCCGACAGGGGAAACAATGAGCAGTTCTTC. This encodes CSADRGNNEQFF.

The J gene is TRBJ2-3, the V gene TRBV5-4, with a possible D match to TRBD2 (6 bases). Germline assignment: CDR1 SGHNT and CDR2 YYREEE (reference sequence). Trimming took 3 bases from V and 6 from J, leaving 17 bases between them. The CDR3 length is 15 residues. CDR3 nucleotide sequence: TGTGCCAGCAGCTCGGAGGGGACTCATCTGGATACGCAGTATTTT. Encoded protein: CASSSEGTHLDTQYF.